Sequencing of this T cell receptor beta chain was carried out in a study of OX40 agonist ivuxolimab in advanced cancers. Data came from immunoSEQ multiplex PCR; TCRdb stores just in-frame clones and leaves some out. This table holds over 50,000 clones, 92% found once. Study results and limitations: Nonresponders, in some cases, also had low normalized T-cell clonal expansion.

Remarks on this clone: What it binds is unknown.

This CDR3 is built from 13 residues. The V gene lost 4 bases and the J gene lost 0 bases, with 5 bases spanning the gap. CDR1 and CDR2 from the germline V gene are LNHDA and SQIVND (reference sequence). This clonotype originated in an adult with an advanced solid tumor such as melanoma, head and neck, liver or kidney cancer. The specimen comprised CD4+ or CD8+ T cells sorted from blood, sampled in a trial of the OX40 agonist ivuxolimab. V gene TRBV19 combines with J gene TRBJ2-3; D ambiguous. The CDR3 spells CASSTLSTDTQYF. CDR3 coding DNA: TGTGCCAGTAGTACCTTAAGCACAGATACGCAGTATTTT.